The 27 T cell receptor beta chains below all came from one sample that was sequenced in a study of shared clonotypes between healthy human individuals. Cells designated naive CD8 were CD45RO-negative and were positively selected for CCR7, with terminally differentiated effector memory CD45RA+ cells excluded. Libraries were prepared by immunoSEQ multiplex PCR; TCRdb keeps only in-frame clonotypes and omits some of them. Of about 750,000 clones in the sample, approximately 92% are singletons; the top ten hold less than 25%. The source material was naive CD8+ T cells sorted from blood. These TCRs come from a young man in good health.

This chain connects TRBV9 to TRBJ1-2, with D unclear. V lost 3 bases, J lost 3 bases, and 9 bases lay in between. CDR3 length: 13 amino acids. CDR1 is SGDLS, CDR2 YYNGEE, per germline. CDR3 sequence (DNA): TGTGCCAGCAGCGGCTCTGGGGACTATGGCTACACCTTC. Its protein product is CASSGSGDYGYTF.

The chain combines TRBV5-1 with TRBJ1-1; TRBD1 matches at 7 bases. Germline trimming cut 8 bases from V and 5 bases from J; bases unmatched to any gene: 12. Germline CDR1 SGHRS, CDR2 YFSETQ. CDR3 length: 14 residues. The CDR3, as DNA: TGCGCCAGTCAATCTAGGGGGCCGGTGACTGAAGCTTTCTTT. This gives the protein CASQSRGPVTEAFF.

The chain recombines TRBV11-2 with TRBJ2-1; 11 bases agree with TRBD1. With V trimmed by 4 bases and J by 3 bases, 14 bases remained unmatched. CDR3 length equals 19 residues. Germline CDR1 and CDR2: SGHAT and FQNNGV. CDR3 nucleotide sequence: TGTGCCAGCAGCTATACCTTTATCTGGACAGGGGGCTACTACAATGAGCAGTTCTTC. This encodes CASSYTFIWTGGYYNEQFF.

The V call is TRBV29-1, the J call TRBJ2-1; D is unresolved. There are 12 residues in the CDR3. Between the trimmed V and J ends, which lost 5 bases and 6 bases, there was a span of 11 bases. Germline V gives CDR1 SQVTM, CDR2 ANQGSEA. CDR3: CSVRGPFNEQFF. The CDR3 nucleotides are TGCAGCGTTCGCGGACCCTTCAATGAGCAGTTCTTC.

This clone was observed a few times. The chain has TRBV19 and TRBJ2-7; D gene unclear. The length of the CDR3 is 13 residues. Trimming left V 2 bases short and J 6 bases short, with 11 bases between. Germline CDR1 LNHDA, CDR2 SQIVND (reference sequence). The CDR3 region is CASSISGSGEQYF. In DNA form, the CDR3 reads TGTGCCAGTAGTATATCAGGAAGTGGCGAGCAGTACTTC.

This chain connects TRBV5-6 to TRBJ2-3, with D possibly being TRBD2 (6 bases). This CDR3 has 18 amino acids. Germline-derived CDR1 and CDR2 are SGHDT and YYEEEE. V was pared by 2 bases and J by 0 bases, with 19 bases between. The CDR3 protein is CASSLPIVRGSSTDTQYF. CDR3 DNA sequence: TGTGCCAGCAGCTTACCCATCGTTCGGGGGTCCAGCACAGATACGCAGTATTTT. Filled out from reference TRBV5-6 and TRBJ2-3, the complete variable domain reads DAGVTQSPTHLIKTRGQQVTLRCSPKSGHDTVSWYQQALGQGPQFIFQYYEEEERQRGNFPDRFSGHQFPNYSSELNVNALLLGDSALYLCASSLPIVRGSSTDTQYFGPGTRLTVL.

J is TRBJ2-1 and V is TRBV19; 8 bases are a match to TRBD2. The trim removed 6 bases at V and 1 base at J, leaving 5 bases unmatched. This CDR3 spans 15 amino acids. CDR1 LNHDA and CDR2 SQIVND come from the germline V gene (reference sequence). This chain's CDR3 is CASRMSGSSYNEQFF. The CDR3 bases are TGTGCCAGTAGGATGAGCGGGAGTTCCTACAATGAGCAGTTCTTC.

The chain is built from TRBV29-1 and TRBJ2-2; D unclear. In germline, CDR1 is SQVTM, CDR2 ANQGSEA. This CDR3 is 14 amino acids long. V dropped 1 base and J dropped 6 bases, with 12 bases sitting between them. In DNA, the CDR3 is TGCAGCGTTGAAGGTCTAGAACTACCCGGGGAGCTGTTTTTT. This gives the protein CSVEGLELPGELFF.

The chain links TRBV5-1 to TRBJ2-1; TRBD2 matches at 11 bases. The CDR3 covers 13 residues. The trim removed 9 bases at V and 5 bases at J, leaving 4 bases unmatched. The germline V gene encodes CDR1 SGHRS and CDR2 YFSETQ. The CDR3 DNA reads TGCGCCACCAAGGGACTAGCGGACAATGAGCAGTTCTTC. It codes for CATKGLADNEQFF.

The chain couples TRBV28 to TRBJ2-2, with unresolved D. The CDR3 is 16 amino acids. Trimming removed 3 bases at V and 6 bases at J, with 17 bases between. Germline CDR1 is MDHEN and CDR2 is SYDVKM. In DNA form, the CDR3 reads TGTGCCAGCAGTTTTGACCTTTCTCCTTCGGCCGGGGAGCTGTTTTTT. It encodes CASSFDLSPSAGELFF.

The chain uses TRBV29-1 and TRBJ2-3; D is undetermined. Germline lookup yields CDR1 SQVTM and CDR2 ANQGSEA. Trimming took off 2 bases at V and 3 bases at J, with 0 bases between the two ends. This CDR3 is built from 10 residues. The CDR3 nucleotides read TGCAGCGTTGAAACAGATACGCAGTATTTT. It encodes CSVETDTQYF.

CDR3 nucleotides: TGTGCCAGCACAGGATTGGGGGACAAAATCGGCTACACCTTC. Its translation is CASTGLGDKIGYTF. The V gene is TRBV9, the J gene TRBJ1-2; weak D call: TRBD1 (6 bases). V was pared by 6 bases and J by 8 bases, with 20 bases between. This CDR3 contains 14 residues. From germline, CDR1 is SGDLS and CDR2 YYNGEE.

The chain uses TRBV6-6 and TRBJ2-2, with D unresolved. Germline V gene lookup returns CDR1 MNHNY and CDR2 SVGAGI (reference sequence). Trimming cost V 8 bases and J 6 bases, with 10 bases left between them. CDR3 length: 12 amino acids. Written as DNA, the CDR3 is TGTGCCAGCGCAAGGGATCCCGGGGAGCTGTTTTTT. This translates into CASARDPGELFF.

V and J are TRBV14 and TRBJ2-7; unclear D gene. The length of the CDR3 is 14 residues. Between the trimmed V and J ends, which lost 4 bases and 0 bases, there was a span of 10 bases. Germline CDR1 is SGHDN and CDR2 is FVKESK. The CDR3 sequence: CASSPLASSYEQYF. CDR3 sequence (DNA): TGTGCCAGCAGCCCCTTGGCGAGCTCCTACGAGCAGTACTTC.

This sequence joins TRBV4-2 and TRBJ2-7, with 9 bases that match TRBD2. The ends lost 3 bases at V and 0 bases at J; junction bases unmatched: 6. Germline V gives CDR1 LGHNA, CDR2 YNFKEQ. The CDR3 consists of 16 residues. The CDR3 nucleotides are TGTGCCAGCAGCCAGGAAGAGACTAGCGGCTCCTACGAGCAGTACTTC. This gives the protein CASSQEETSGSYEQYF.

With regard to this clone: The sample carries other DNA sequences with the same CDR3. The chain combines TRBV5-1 with TRBJ2-7; unclear D gene. The CDR3 consists of 13 residues. The V end was cut by 0 bases, the J end by 2 bases, with 6 bases between. Germline V gives CDR1 SGHRS, CDR2 YFSETQ. Here the CDR3 reads CASSLGEAYEQYF. In DNA form, the CDR3 reads TGCGCCAGCAGCTTGGGTGAAGCCTACGAGCAGTACTTC.

V gene TRBV14 combines with J gene TRBJ1-6; maybe TRBD1 (6 bases). Germline V gives CDR1 SGHDN, CDR2 FVKESK. Deletions cut 4 bases from V and 3 bases from J, with 13 bases between. This CDR3 has 16 amino acids. This CDR3 is CASSPSTGFYNSPLHF. CDR3 DNA: TGTGCCAGCAGCCCCTCAACAGGGTTCTATAATTCACCCCTCCACTTT.

J is TRBJ2-2 and V is TRBV29-1; a possible D gene is TRBD1 (5 bases). The CDR3 contains 13 residues. Germline V gene lookup returns CDR1 SQVTM and CDR2 ANQGSEA. Trimming pared 7 bases from V and 1 base from J, leaving 10 bases between. CDR3 in DNA: TGCAGCGCTGCCGGACAGAACACCGGGGAGCTGTTTTTT. Protein: CSAAGQNTGELFF.

The chain carries TRBV29-1 and TRBJ2-7; D is unclear. CDR1 and CDR2 (germline): SQVTM, ANQGSEA. V lost 0 bases and J 4 bases, leaving 10 bases between the germline ends. The CDR3 is 13 residues long. This chain's CDR3 is CSVEDRVSYEQYF. Written as DNA, the CDR3 is TGCAGCGTTGAAGATCGGGTCAGTTACGAGCAGTACTTC.

The chain is built from TRBV27 and TRBJ2-2; D gene ambiguous. Germline lookup yields CDR1 MNHEY and CDR2 SMNVEV (reference sequence). Between the trimmed V and J ends, which lost 3 bases and 2 bases, there was a span of 10 bases. The CDR3 covers 15 residues. CDR3: CASSFSQQNTGELFF. CDR3 nucleotide sequence: TGTGCCAGCAGTTTCTCACAGCAAAACACCGGGGAGCTGTTTTTT.

J is TRBJ2-7 and V is TRBV5-8; 7 nucleotides line up with TRBD1. The germline V gene encodes CDR1 SGHTS and CDR2 YDEGEE. This CDR3 region has 14 residues. V was clipped by 4 bases and J by 4 bases; unmatched bases: 8. The CDR3 region is CASSLRDSLYEQYF. Here the CDR3 DNA reads TGTGCCAGCAGCCTCCGGGACAGCCTATACGAGCAGTACTTC. The complete variable domain, with remaining parts taken from reference TRBV5-8 and TRBJ2-7, reads EAGVTQSPTHLIKTRGQQATLRCSPISGHTSVYWYQQALGLGLQFLLWYDEGEERNRGNFPPRFSGRQFPNYSSELNVNALELEDSALYLCASSLRDSLYEQYFGPGTRLTVT.

The chain recombines TRBV2 with TRBJ2-7; the match to TRBD2 covers 11 bases. This CDR3 is 17 amino acids long. Losses at the gene ends were 3 bases for V and 0 bases for J; bases not matched to a gene: 7. Germline V gene lookup returns CDR1 SNHLY and CDR2 FYNNEI. CDR3 coding DNA: TGTGCCAGCAGTGAGGGGACTAGCGGAAAAATCTCCTACGAGCAGTACTTC. This translates into CASSEGTSGKISYEQYF.

This clone was picked up one time. This chain uses TRBV6-5 with TRBJ2-7; 10 bases align to TRBD2. This CDR3 comprises 15 residues. Germline CDR1 MNHEY, CDR2 SVGAGI. The V segment lost 4 bases and the J segment 4 bases; nucleotides outside the gene matches: 7. The CDR3 loop is CASSLSSGSSYEQYF. DNA of the CDR3: TGTGCCAGCAGTTTGTCTAGCGGGAGTAGTTACGAGCAGTACTTC.

The chain is built from TRBV5-1 and TRBJ2-7, with 13 bases lining up with TRBD2. Germline CDR1 SGHRS, CDR2 YFSETQ. V lost 4 bases and J lost 2; bases outside the gene matches: 3. The CDR3 totals 15 residues. DNA for the CDR3: TGCGCCAGCAGCGCTGGACTAGCGGGAGCCTACGAGCAGTACTTC. This encodes CASSAGLAGAYEQYF.

The chain combines TRBV6-6 with TRBJ2-2; D perhaps matches TRBD1 (5 bases). This CDR3 is 13 amino acids long. Per the germline V gene, CDR1 is MNHNY and CDR2 is SVGAGI (reference sequence). The V and J ends lost 8 bases and 6 bases respectively, with 13 bases between them. The CDR3 is CASGHVGSGELFF. The CDR3 DNA reads TGTGCCAGCGGACACGTTGGGTCCGGGGAGCTGTTTTTT.

The rearrangement joins TRBV29-1 to TRBJ2-6; D is undetermined. Germline CDR1 and CDR2: SQVTM and ANQGSEA. The V end lost 5 bases, the J end lost 0 bases, and 8 bases lay between the germline ends. This CDR3 is 14 amino acids long. The CDR3 DNA sequence: TGCAGCGTTAGACCCAGCTCTGGGGCCAACGTCCTGACTTTC. It translates to CSVRPSSGANVLTF. Drawing the rest from reference TRBV29-1 and TRBJ2-6, the complete variable domain is SAVISQKPSRDICQRGTSLTIQCQVDSQVTMMFWYRQQPGQSLTLIATANQGSEATYESGFVIDKFPISRPNLTFSTLTVSNMSPEDSSIYLCSVRPSSGANVLTFGAGSRLTVL.

The rearrangement links TRBV30 to TRBJ1-1; D might be TRBD1 (5 bases). V lost 4 bases and J lost 6, with 9 bases in between. This CDR3 has 11 residues. Germline values: CDR1 GTSNPN, CDR2 SVGIG (reference sequence). The CDR3 region is CAWIGGAEAFF. The DNA for the CDR3 is TGTGCCTGGATCGGGGGTGCTGAAGCTTTCTTT.